This T cell receptor (beta chain) stems from a study of OX40 agonist ivuxolimab in advanced cancers. Study as a whole: Partial responses occurred in three patients (one hepatocellular carcinoma, two cutaneous melanoma).

For this clone: Its matching antigen is unknown. One end of the junction does not line up with germline, which may come from a read error.

Broader study findings: Expansion of clones was among the lowest in partial responders at 0.1-3.0 mg/kg. Normalized T-cell clonal expansion was also low in a subset of nonresponders.

The repertoire was sequenced with immunoSEQ multiplex PCR; TCRdb's copy has only in-frame clones and lacks some. Seen here are roughly 53,000 clones, about 90% observed once, and the top ten hold about 5%. This clonotype was obtained from an adult with an advanced solid tumor such as melanoma, head and neck, liver or kidney cancer. The sequences come from CD4+ or CD8+ T cells sorted from blood, collected in a trial of the OX40 agonist ivuxolimab.

The CDR3 DNA reads as TGTGCCAGCAGCAAAGACTGGAGGGAGACCCAGTACTTC. Translating it yields CASSKDWRETQYF. The chain carries TRBV4-2 and TRBJ2-5; D is perhaps TRBD2 (5 bases). The CDR3 is made up of 13 amino acids. Germline lookup yields CDR1 LGHNA and CDR2 YNFKEQ.